This TCR beta chain was documented in a study of immune cell composition in non-small cell lung cancer. Notes on the study in general: In adenocarcinoma, maximal tumour-associated clone frequency tracked TIL tumour reactivity. Smoking pack-years did not significantly correlate with tumour TCR-beta clonality. Lung adenocarcinomas had lower top 10 clone scores and clonality than squamous tumours.

CDR1 is MGHRA, CDR2 YSYEKL, per germline. CDR3 length: 17 amino acids. With 4 bases clipped from V and 0 bases from J, the junction kept 10 bases outside the gene matches. Comments on this clone: Antigen: not known.

Profiled with immunoSEQ multiplex PCR; TCRdb holds only in-frame clones, not every one. The sample lists about 10,000 clones, approximately 60% occurring once. J is TRBJ2-3 and V is TRBV4-1, with TRBD2 identical over 7 bases. This clonotype was sampled from a human donor with non-small cell lung cancer. Sequenced sample: lung tumor tissue. The CDR3 DNA sequence: TGCGCCAGCAGCCCCGGGGTGGCTAGCGGTAGCACAGATACGCAGTATTTT. Its translation is CASSPGVASGSTDTQYF.